These 9 T cell receptor beta chains share one sample of origin, sequenced in a study of T cells after yellow fever vaccination. From the 5' RACE reads, TCRdb called clonotypes with MiXCR, one entry per CDR3 protein. The top ten clones hold over 15% of a sample with 250,000 to 350,000 distinct CDR3 sequences, 6.8% of them seen once. The sample here was PBMCs, taken about 41 days after the first yellow fever vaccination. The receptors come from a man in his late teens or twenties who received the YFV17D yellow fever vaccine.

This clonotype was seen just once. The missing conserved phenylalanine or tryptophan at the end of this CDR3 makes a read error likely. The chain combines TRBV2 with TRBJ1-5; D remains ambiguous. Trimming left V 0 bases short and J 7 bases short, with 10 bases between. The germline gives CDR1 SNHLY, CDR2 FYNNEI. The CDR3 spans 14 residues. CDR3 DNA: TGTGCCAGCAGTGAAGCCGCGGGCCGGCAGCCCCAGCATTCT. This codes for CASSEAAGRQPQHS.

This clonotype was found a few times. This rearrangement joins TRBV11-2 to TRBJ1-4; 10 nucleotides agree with TRBD1. Germline loops: CDR1 SGHAT, CDR2 FQNNGV. V dropped 4 bases and J dropped 7; count of bases not matched to a gene: 3. This CDR3 is built from 14 residues. As DNA, the CDR3 is TGTGCCAGCAGCTCCGGGACAGGGGCTGAAAAACTGTTTTTT. It translates to CASSSGTGAEKLFF.

In this sample, this clonotype turned up a few times. The V gene is TRBV4-1, the J gene TRBJ2-3; maybe TRBD2 (6 bases). Germline V CDR1 and CDR2: MGHRA, YSYEKL. This CDR3 is 16 amino acids long. V lost 0 bases and J 3 bases, leaving 13 bases between the germline ends. DNA for the CDR3: TGCGCCAGCAGCCAAGAACCGGGGGTAAGGACAGATACGCAGTATTTT. Its protein is CASSQEPGVRTDTQYF.

This clonotype came up many times. V gene TRBV5-1 combines with J gene TRBJ2-7, with 11 bases matching TRBD2. Looked up from germline, CDR1 is SGHRS and CDR2 is YFSETQ. The CDR3 has 16 amino acids. V gave up 0 bases and J gave up 4 bases; unmatched junction bases: 6. CDR3 amino acids: CASSLGLGLAVYEQYF. The CDR3 coding sequence is TGCGCCAGCAGCTTGGGTCTGGGACTAGCGGTGTACGAGCAGTACTTC.

This clonotype was found many times. The chain couples TRBV7-2 to TRBJ2-3; possibly TRBD2 for D (6 bases). Germline values: CDR1 SGHTA, CDR2 FQGNSA. CDR3 length equals 15 residues. V was shortened by 5 bases and J by 2 bases, with 14 bases between the two germline ends. Written as DNA, the CDR3 is TGTGCCAGCAGCCCCCTGGGACTTCTCACAGATACGCAGTATTTT. This encodes CASSPLGLLTDTQYF.

Many counts were recorded for this clonotype. The genes are TRBV12-3 or TRBV12-4 and TRBJ2-7, with D possibly matching TRBD2 (5 bases). The CDR3 totals 14 residues. V shed 6 bases and J shed 0 bases, with 12 bases lying between them. CDR3 loop: CASSPRLNSYEQYF. The CDR3 nucleotides are TGTGCCAGCAGCCCCCGACTAAACTCCTACGAGCAGTACTTC.

There are many counts of this clonotype. The chain recombines TRBV7-3 with TRBJ2-5; either TRBD1 or TRBD2 may supply D (5 bases each). The germline V gene has CDR1 SGHTA and CDR2 FQGTGA. Trimming removed 0 bases from V and 6 bases from J, with 8 bases in between. The CDR3 is 13 residues long. The CDR3 protein is CASSLTEGQTQYF. CDR3 DNA: TGTGCCAGCAGCTTAACTGAGGGGCAGACCCAGTACTTC.

The chain links TRBV19 to TRBJ1-2; the D is unclear. The CDR3 runs to 13 residues. V lost 9 bases, J lost 3 bases, and 14 bases lay in between. Germline V lookup: CDR1 LNHDA, CDR2 SQIVND (reference sequence). CDR3 sequence: CASHPLGHYGYTF. In DNA form, the CDR3 reads TGTGCCAGCCACCCCCTGGGCCACTATGGCTACACCTTC.

This clonotype was seen a few times. The V call is TRBV5-1, the J call TRBJ2-7; D remains unclear. V lost 2 bases and J lost 6, with 15 bases in between. This CDR3 has 14 amino acids. Germline lookup yields CDR1 SGHRS and CDR2 YFSETQ. CDR3 amino acids: CASSFSNKSSEQYF. CDR3 DNA: TGCGCCAGCAGCTTTAGCAACAAGTCGTCCGAGCAGTACTTC.